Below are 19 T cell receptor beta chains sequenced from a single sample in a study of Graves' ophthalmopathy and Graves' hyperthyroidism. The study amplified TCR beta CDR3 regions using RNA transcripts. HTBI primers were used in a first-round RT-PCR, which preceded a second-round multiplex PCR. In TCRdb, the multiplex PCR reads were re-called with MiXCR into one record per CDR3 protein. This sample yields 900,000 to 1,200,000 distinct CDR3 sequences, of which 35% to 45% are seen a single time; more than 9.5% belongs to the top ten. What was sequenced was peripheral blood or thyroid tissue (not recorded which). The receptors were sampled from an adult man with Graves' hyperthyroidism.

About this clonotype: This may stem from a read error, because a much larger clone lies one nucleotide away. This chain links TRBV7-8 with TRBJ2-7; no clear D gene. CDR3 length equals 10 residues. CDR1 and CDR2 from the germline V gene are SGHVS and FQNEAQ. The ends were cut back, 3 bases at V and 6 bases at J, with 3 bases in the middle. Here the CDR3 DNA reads TGTGCCAGCAGCTTCCTCGAGCAGTACTTC. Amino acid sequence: CASSFLEQYF.

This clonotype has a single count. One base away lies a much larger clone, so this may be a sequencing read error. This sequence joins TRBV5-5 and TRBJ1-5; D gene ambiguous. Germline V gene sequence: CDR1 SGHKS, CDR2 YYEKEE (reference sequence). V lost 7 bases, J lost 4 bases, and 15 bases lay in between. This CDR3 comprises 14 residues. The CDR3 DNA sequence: TGTGCCAGCGGCGAACGGCGGGCTAATCAGCCCCAGCATTTT. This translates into CASGERRANQPQHF.

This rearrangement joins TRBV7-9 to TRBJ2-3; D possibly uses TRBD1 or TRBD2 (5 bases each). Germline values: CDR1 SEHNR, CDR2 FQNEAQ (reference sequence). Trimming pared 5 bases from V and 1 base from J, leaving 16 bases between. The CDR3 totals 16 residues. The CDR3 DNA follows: TGTGCCAGCAGCCCCCCGGGGCCCCACCGCACAGATACGCAGTATTTT. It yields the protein CASSPPGPHRTDTQYF. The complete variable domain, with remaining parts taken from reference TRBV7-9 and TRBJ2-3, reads DTGVSQNPRHKITKRGQNVTFRCDPISEHNRLYWYRQTLGQGPEFLTYFQNEAQLEKSRLLSDRFSAERPKGSFSTLEIQRTEQGDSAMYLCASSPPGPHRTDTQYFGPGTRLTVL.

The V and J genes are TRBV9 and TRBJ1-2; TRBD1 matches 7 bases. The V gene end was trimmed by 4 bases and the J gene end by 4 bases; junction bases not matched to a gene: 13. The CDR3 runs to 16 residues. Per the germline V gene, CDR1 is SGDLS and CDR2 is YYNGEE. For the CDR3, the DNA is TGTGCCAGCAGCCAGAGAGGAGGGGGCGAGGGCTATGGCTACACCTTC. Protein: CASSQRGGGEGYGYTF.

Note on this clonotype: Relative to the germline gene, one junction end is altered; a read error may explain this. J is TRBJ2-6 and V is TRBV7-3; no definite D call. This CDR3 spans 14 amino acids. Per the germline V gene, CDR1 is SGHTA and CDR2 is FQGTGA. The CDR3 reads CASSILSEANVLTF. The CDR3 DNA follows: TGTGCCAGCAGCATACTCTCTGAGGCCAACGTCCTGACTTTC.

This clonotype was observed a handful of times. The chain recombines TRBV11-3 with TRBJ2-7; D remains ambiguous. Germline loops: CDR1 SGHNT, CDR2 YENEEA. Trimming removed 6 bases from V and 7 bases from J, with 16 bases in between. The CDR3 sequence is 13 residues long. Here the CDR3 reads CASSPGSRREQYF. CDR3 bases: TGTGCCAGCAGTCCCGGGTCCAGGCGGGAGCAGTACTTC.

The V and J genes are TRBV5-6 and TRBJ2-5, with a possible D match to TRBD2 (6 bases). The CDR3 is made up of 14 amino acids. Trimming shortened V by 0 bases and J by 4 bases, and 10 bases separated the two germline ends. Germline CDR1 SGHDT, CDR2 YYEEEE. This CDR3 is CASSLVTGVETQYF. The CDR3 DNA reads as TGTGCCAGCAGCTTGGTTACGGGGGTAGAGACCCAGTACTTC.

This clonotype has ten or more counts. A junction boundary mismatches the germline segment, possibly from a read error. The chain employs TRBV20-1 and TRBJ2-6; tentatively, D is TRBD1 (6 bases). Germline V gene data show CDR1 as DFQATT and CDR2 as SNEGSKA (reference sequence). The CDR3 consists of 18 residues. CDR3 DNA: TGCAGTGCAAGAGGTGTTAGACAGGTATTCTCTGGGGCCAACGTCCTGACTTTC. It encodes CSARGVRQVFSGANVLTF.

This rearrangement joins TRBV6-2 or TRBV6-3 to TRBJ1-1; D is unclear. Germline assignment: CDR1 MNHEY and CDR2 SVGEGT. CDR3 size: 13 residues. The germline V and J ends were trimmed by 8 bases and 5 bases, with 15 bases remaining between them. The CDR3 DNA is TGTGCCAGCGGCACGTGGCGTGCAACTGAAGCTTTCTTT. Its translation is CASGTWRATEAFF.

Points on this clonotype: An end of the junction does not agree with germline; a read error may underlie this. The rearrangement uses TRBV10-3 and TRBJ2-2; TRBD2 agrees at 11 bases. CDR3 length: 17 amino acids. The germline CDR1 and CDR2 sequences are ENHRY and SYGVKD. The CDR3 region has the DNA TGTGCCAGCAGTTACTCCCTAGCGGGGGGAGACACCGGGGAGCTGTTTTTT. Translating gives CASSYSLAGGDTGELFF.

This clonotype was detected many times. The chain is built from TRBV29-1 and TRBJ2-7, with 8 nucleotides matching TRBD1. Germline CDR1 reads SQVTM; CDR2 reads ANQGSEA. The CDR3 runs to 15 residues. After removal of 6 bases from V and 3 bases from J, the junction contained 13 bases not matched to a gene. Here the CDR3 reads CSVYLPGQAFYEQYF. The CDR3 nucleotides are TGCAGCGTCTACTTGCCGGGACAGGCATTCTACGAGCAGTACTTC.

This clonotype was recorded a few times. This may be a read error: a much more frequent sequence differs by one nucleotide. The CDR3 DNA follows: TGTGCCATCAGTGGGTTGGCAGGTACGAACGAGCAGTACTTC. This translates into CAISGLAGTNEQYF. The chain is built from TRBV10-3 and TRBJ2-7; D call uncertain. V was trimmed by 4 bases and J by 5 bases, leaving 15 bases between them. Germline CDR1 ENHRY, CDR2 SYGVKD. The CDR3 is 14 residues long.

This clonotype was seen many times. DNA of the CDR3: TGTGCCAGCAGCTTGCTGGGGGCAGATTCACCCCTCCACTTT. It yields the protein CASSLLGADSPLHF. The chain has TRBV7-9 and TRBJ1-6, with a weak D call TRBD1 (6 bases). Trimming removed 3 bases from V and 8 bases from J, with 11 bases in between. CDR1 SEHNR and CDR2 FQNEAQ come from the germline V gene (reference sequence). The CDR3 is made up of 14 amino acids.

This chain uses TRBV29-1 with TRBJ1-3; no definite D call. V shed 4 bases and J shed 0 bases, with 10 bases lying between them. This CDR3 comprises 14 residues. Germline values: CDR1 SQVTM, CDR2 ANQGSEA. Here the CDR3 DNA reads TGCAGCGTTGCCCAGTTAGCCTCTGGAAACACCATATATTTT. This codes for CSVAQLASGNTIYF.

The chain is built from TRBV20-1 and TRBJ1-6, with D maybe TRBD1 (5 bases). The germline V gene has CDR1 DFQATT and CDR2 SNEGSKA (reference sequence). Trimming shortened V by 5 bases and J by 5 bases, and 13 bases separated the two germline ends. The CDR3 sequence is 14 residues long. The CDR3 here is CSAPRQSDNSPLHF. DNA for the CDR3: TGCAGTGCTCCCAGACAGAGCGATAATTCACCCCTCCACTTT.

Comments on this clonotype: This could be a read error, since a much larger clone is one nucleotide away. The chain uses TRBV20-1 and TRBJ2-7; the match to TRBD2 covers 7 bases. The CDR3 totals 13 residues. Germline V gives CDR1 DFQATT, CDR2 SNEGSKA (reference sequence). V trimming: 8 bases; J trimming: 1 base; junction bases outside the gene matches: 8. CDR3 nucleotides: TGCAGTCTCGGGGCTAGCGGATCCTACGAGCAGTACTTC. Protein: CSLGASGSYEQYF.

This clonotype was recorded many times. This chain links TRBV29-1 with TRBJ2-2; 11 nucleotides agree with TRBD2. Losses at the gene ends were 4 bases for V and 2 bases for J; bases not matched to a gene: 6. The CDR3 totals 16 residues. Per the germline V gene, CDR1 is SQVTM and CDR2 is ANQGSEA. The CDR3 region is CSVVWLAGGNTGELFF. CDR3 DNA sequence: TGCAGCGTTGTGTGGCTAGCGGGAGGAAACACCGGGGAGCTGTTTTTT.

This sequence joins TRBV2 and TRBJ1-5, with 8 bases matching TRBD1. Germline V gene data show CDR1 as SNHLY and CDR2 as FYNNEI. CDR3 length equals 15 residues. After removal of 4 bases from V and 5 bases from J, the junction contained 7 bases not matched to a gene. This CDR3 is CASSVRQGAHQPQHF. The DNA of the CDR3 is TGTGCCAGCAGTGTTCGGCAGGGGGCTCATCAGCCCCAGCATTTT.

CDR3 sequence reads: CASSSFGLGEYNEQFF. The CDR3 DNA reads TGTGCCAGCAGCTCATTTGGGCTAGGGGAATACAATGAGCAGTTCTTC. The genes are TRBV7-2 and TRBJ2-7, with a weak D call TRBD1 (5 bases). The J call could be wrong; TRBJ2-1 is a better fit for the DNA end. The CDR3 sequence is 16 residues long. Germline V CDR1 and CDR2: SGHTA, FQGNSA.